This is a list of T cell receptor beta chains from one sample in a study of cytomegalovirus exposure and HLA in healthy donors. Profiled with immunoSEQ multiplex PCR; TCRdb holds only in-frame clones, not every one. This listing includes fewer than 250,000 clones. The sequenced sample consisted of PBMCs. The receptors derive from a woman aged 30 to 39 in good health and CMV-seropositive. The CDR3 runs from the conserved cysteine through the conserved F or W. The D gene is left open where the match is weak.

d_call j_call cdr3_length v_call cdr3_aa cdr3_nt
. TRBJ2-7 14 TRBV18 CASSRTDIHYEQYF TGTGCCAGCTCACGGACGGACATCCACTACGAGCAGTACTTC
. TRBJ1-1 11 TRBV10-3 CAINSDTEAFF TGTGCCATCAATTCAGACACTGAAGCTTTCTTT
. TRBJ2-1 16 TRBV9 CASSVGGTSSYNEQFF TGTGCCAGCAGCGTAGGAGGGACTTCCTCCTACAATGAGCAGTTCTTC
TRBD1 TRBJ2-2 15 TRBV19 CASSMRTGGPGELFF TGTGCCAGTAGTATGAGGACAGGGGGTCCCGGGGAGCTGTTTTTT
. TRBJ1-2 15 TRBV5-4 CASSPTRGANYGYTF TGTGCCAGCAGCCCTACCCGGGGAGCAAACTATGGCTACACCTTC
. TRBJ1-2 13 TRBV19 CASSTGVNYGYTF TGTGCCAGTTCGACAGGTGTAAACTATGGCTACACCTTC
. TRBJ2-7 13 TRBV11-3 CASSFFTGDEQYF TGTGCCAGCAGCTTTTTTACGGGGGACGAGCAGTACTTC
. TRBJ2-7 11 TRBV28 CASSRLGEQYF TGTGCCAGCAGTCGACTCGGCGAGCAGTACTTC
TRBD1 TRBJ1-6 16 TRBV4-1 CASSQGQGTEQSPLHF TGCGCCAGCAGCCAAGGCCAAGGGACAGAGCAGTCACCCCTCCACTTT
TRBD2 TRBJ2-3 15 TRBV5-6 CASSLGGGSTDTQYF TGTGCCAGCAGCCTGGGCGGGGGGAGCACAGATACGCAGTATTTT
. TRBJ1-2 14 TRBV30 CAWSSTGGPYGYTF TGTGCCTGGAGTTCAACGGGGGGCCCCTATGGCTACACCTTC
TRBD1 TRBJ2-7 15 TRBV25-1 CASSEPGTGNYEQYF TGTGCCAGCAGCGAACCCGGGACAGGGAACTACGAGCAGTACTTC